The 27 T cell receptor beta chains below were found in one sample sequenced in a study of memory CD4+ T cells and cytomegalovirus serostatus (dated 2019 in TCRdb). Library generation was performed with the immunoSEQ multiplex PCR assay. Drawn from immuneACCESS, this table holds only the in-frame rearrangements with V and J called that TCRdb kept. Clones are partly lost; checked studies trace under half to an unresolved V gene and leave the rest unexplained. The sample contains some 54,000 clones, 80% to 85% of them found a single time. Clones ranked in the top ten supply under 1.5% of the sample. A FACSAria II was used to sort memory CD4+ T cells, defined as single viable CD3+CD4+CD8-CD45RO+ cells. Sequenced input: memory CD4+ T cells from blood. The receptors stem from an adult in good health and CMV-seropositive.

This clone has more than one count but fewer than ten. V usage is TRBV28 and J usage is TRBJ2-5; perhaps TRBD1 as D (5 bases). Germline V gives CDR1 MDHEN, CDR2 SYDVKM. Trimming shortened V by 6 bases and J by 7 bases, and 18 bases separated the two germline ends. The CDR3 consists of 14 residues. CDR3 sequence reads: CASSPRTRIWTQYF. The CDR3 nucleotides are TGTGCCAGCAGCCCCCGGACAAGAATTTGGACCCAGTACTTC.

The J gene is TRBJ1-6, the V gene TRBV6-7, with a weak D call TRBD1 (6 bases). TRBV6-7 is recorded as an ORF, its role being uncertain. The CDR3 totals 19 residues. Trimming pared 4 bases from V and 6 bases from J, leaving 25 bases between. DNA of the CDR3: TGTGCCAGCAGTTTCACTACCCGCGGGGGGGGCTCCCTTAATTCACCCCTCCACTTT. This gives the protein CASSFTTRGGGSLNSPLHF.

V gene TRBV5-1 combines with J gene TRBJ2-6; D not certain. V lost 0 bases to trimming and J lost 0 bases, with 7 bases between them. The germline CDR1 and CDR2 sequences are SGHRS and YFSETQ. The length of the CDR3 is 16 residues. CDR3 loop: CASSLGAHSGANVLTF. CDR3 sequence (DNA): TGCGCCAGCAGCTTGGGGGCTCACTCTGGGGCCAACGTCCTGACTTTC. The variable domain in full, completed from reference TRBV5-1 and TRBJ2-6, reads KAGVTQTPRYLIKTRGQQVTLSCSPISGHRSVSWYQQTPGQGLQFLFEYFSETQRNKGNFPGRFSGRQFSNSRSEMNVSTLELGDSALYLCASSLGAHSGANVLTFGAGSRLTVL.

The chain links TRBV7-2 to TRBJ1-1; D call uncertain. Germline CDR1 and CDR2: SGHTA and FQGNSA. V lost 3 bases to trimming and J lost 5 bases, with 19 bases between them. This CDR3 has 16 amino acids. In DNA, the CDR3 is TGTGCCAGCAGCTTCAGGAGAGGCGCGCGGCAAACTGAAGCTTTCTTT. Protein: CASSFRRGARQTEAFF.

This clone was counted between two and nine times. The chain joins TRBV11-2 to TRBJ2-3, with 7 bases that match TRBD1. This CDR3 contains 15 residues. The V gene end was trimmed by 5 bases and the J gene end by 4 bases; junction bases not matched to a gene: 9. CDR1 and CDR2 (germline): SGHAT, FQNNGV. This CDR3 is CASSTQGERSDTQYF. The CDR3 bases are TGTGCCAGCAGCACCCAGGGGGAGCGGTCAGATACGCAGTATTTT.

The genes are TRBV11-2 and TRBJ1-3; tentatively, D is TRBD1 (6 bases). Germline V CDR1 and CDR2: SGHAT, FQNNGV. This CDR3 region has 14 residues. Trimming removed 6 bases at V and 4 bases at J, with 13 bases between. The CDR3 loop reads CASSTGLVGNTIYF. CDR3 in DNA: TGTGCCAGCAGTACAGGGCTCGTGGGAAACACCATATATTTT.

This clone was seen more than once but under ten times. This chain connects TRBV5-1 to TRBJ1-1, with D possibly TRBD1 on 5 matching bases. Germline V CDR1 and CDR2: SGHRS, YFSETQ. Trimming removed 2 bases from V and 1 base from J, with 9 bases in between. This CDR3 has 14 amino acids. The CDR3 protein is CASSFGGGNTEAFF. CDR3 coding DNA: TGCGCCAGCAGCTTCGGGGGGGGGAACACTGAAGCTTTCTTT.

This chain joins TRBV19 and TRBJ1-5; unclear D gene. Trimming left V 2 bases short and J 0 bases short, with 11 bases between. The CDR3 runs 16 residues. The V gene's germline CDR1 is LNHDA and CDR2 SQIVND (reference sequence). For the CDR3, the DNA is TGTGCCAGTAGTATAATACGAGTGATTAGCAATCAGCCCCAGCATTTT. Protein product: CASSIIRVISNQPQHF.

The chain recombines TRBV18 with TRBJ1-3; D possibly corresponds to TRBD1 (5 bases). The CDR3 spans 14 residues. V shed 5 bases and J shed 2 bases, with 10 bases lying between them. Germline V gives CDR1 KGHSH, CDR2 LQKENI. The CDR3 nucleotides read TGTGCCAGCTCATCCAGGGTTACTGGAAACACCATATATTTT. It encodes CASSSRVTGNTIYF.

This sequence joins TRBV27 and TRBJ2-5; 8 bases line up with TRBD1. The CDR3 runs 14 residues. The germline CDR1 and CDR2 sequences are MNHEY and SMNVEV (reference sequence). Trimming at V came to 7 bases and at J to 5 bases, leaving 9 bases not matched to a gene. The CDR3 loop reads CASKTYRGEETQYF. DNA for the CDR3: TGTGCCAGCAAAACCTACAGGGGGGAGGAGACCCAGTACTTC.

The chain combines TRBV6-5 with TRBJ2-1; D gene ambiguous. V shed 6 bases and J shed 2 bases, with 11 bases lying between them. Germline CDR1 is MNHEY and CDR2 is SVGAGI. The CDR3 runs to 14 residues. Here the CDR3 reads CASRMDPTYNEQFF. Here the CDR3 DNA reads TGTGCCAGCAGAATGGATCCTACCTACAATGAGCAGTTCTTC.

This clone has a handful of counts. The V gene is TRBV7-2, the J gene TRBJ1-5; 7 positions agree with TRBD1. Looked up from germline, CDR1 is SGHTA and CDR2 is FQGNSA. CDR3 length equals 15 residues. J gave up 3 bases and V 5 bases, and 7 bases lay outside the gene matches. The CDR3 here is CASSLRGQINQPQHF. The CDR3 DNA reads TGTGCCAGCAGCCTACGGGGACAGATCAATCAGCCCCAGCATTTT.

The chain recombines TRBV14 with TRBJ2-3; D perhaps matches TRBD1 (6 bases). CDR1 and CDR2 from the germline V gene are SGHDN and FVKESK. V lost 6 bases and J lost 0, with 7 bases in between. This CDR3 has 13 amino acids. In DNA, the CDR3 is TGTGCCAGCAGGGACAGTAGCACAGATACGCAGTATTTT. Its protein is CASRDSSTDTQYF.

This sequence joins TRBV6-5 and TRBJ2-1, with TRBD2 matching over 10 bases. CDR1 is MNHEY, CDR2 SVGAGI, per germline. This CDR3 contains 15 residues. V shed 5 bases and J 8 bases; nucleotides not matched to a gene: 9. The CDR3 nucleotides read TGTGCCAGCAGTAAACTAGCGGGGTATGGGGATGAGCAGTTCTTC. Its translation is CASSKLAGYGDEQFF.

V usage is TRBV30 and J usage is TRBJ2-2; no firm D call. The V end was cut by 2 bases, the J end by 3 bases, with 7 bases between. CDR3 length: 13 residues. The germline CDR1 and CDR2 sequences are GTSNPN and SVGIG (reference sequence). CDR3 sequence: CAWSLPYTGELFF. The CDR3 bases are TGTGCCTGGAGTCTGCCGTACACCGGGGAGCTGTTTTTT.

The rearrangement uses TRBV4-1 and TRBJ2-2; perhaps TRBD1 as D (5 bases). The V gene's germline CDR1 is MGHRA and CDR2 YSYEKL. Trimming removed 3 bases from V and 3 bases from J, with 11 bases in between. The CDR3 extends over 15 amino acids. CDR3 residues: CASSHGETDTGELFF. In nucleotides, the CDR3 is TGCGCCAGCAGCCATGGCGAGACAGACACCGGGGAGCTGTTTTTT.

The J gene is TRBJ1-2, the V gene TRBV6-6, with D possibly being TRBD1 (6 bases). Trimming stripped 5 bases from V and 6 bases from J, with 10 bases between. The CDR3 spans 12 residues. CDR1 and CDR2 from the germline V gene are MNHNY and SVGAGI (reference sequence). The CDR3 is CASSPDRNGYTF. The CDR3 DNA follows: TGTGCCAGCAGTCCCGACAGGAATGGCTACACCTTC.

This chain links TRBV19 with TRBJ2-5; TRBD2 matches at 11 bases. Per germline, CDR1 LNHDA and CDR2 SQIVND (reference sequence). The CDR3 extends over 15 amino acids. Losses at the gene ends were 4 bases for V and 5 bases for J; bases not matched to a gene: 6. The CDR3 DNA is TGTGCCAGTAGTAAGACTGGGACTAGCGGCGAGACCCAGTACTTC. It encodes CASSKTGTSGETQYF.

This chain uses TRBV6-1 with TRBJ1-4; TRBD1 might be the D (5 bases). V lost 6 bases to trimming and J lost 5 bases, with 13 bases between them. There are 14 residues in the CDR3. Germline CDR1 MNHNS, CDR2 SASEGT. The DNA of the CDR3 is TGTGCCAGCAGAGGGACGTTACGAAATGAAAAACTGTTTTTT. This encodes CASRGTLRNEKLFF.

By share, this clone counts as medium-sized. The V gene is TRBV4-1, the J gene TRBJ1-2, with 10 bases fitting TRBD1. The CDR3 consists of 17 residues. The germline V gene has CDR1 MGHRA and CDR2 YSYEKL. V was pared by 7 bases and J by 3 bases, with 14 bases of the junction left unmatched. The CDR3 region has the DNA TGCGCCAGCACCAATCTGGGGAGACAGGGGGCTCACTATGGCTACACCTTC. Its protein is CASTNLGRQGAHYGYTF.

This clone was counted once. This sequence joins TRBV7-9 and TRBJ2-7, with TRBD1 as a possible D gene (5 bases). The CDR3 spans 13 residues. Germline loops: CDR1 SEHNR, CDR2 FQNEAQ (reference sequence). Deletions cut 5 bases from V and 3 bases from J, with 11 bases between. Here the CDR3 DNA reads TGTGCCAGCAGCCCATATCAGGGCTACGAGCAGTACTTC. Encoded protein: CASSPYQGYEQYF.

The rearrangement links TRBV28 to TRBJ2-2, with 7 bases identical to TRBD2. Trimming cost V 1 base and J 3 bases; bases outside gene matches: 5. This CDR3 is 16 amino acids long. Germline V CDR1 and CDR2: MDHEN, SYDVKM. The CDR3 DNA reads as TGTGCCAGCAGTTTATTTAACGCGGGAGACACCGGGGAGCTGTTTTTT. Translating gives CASSLFNAGDTGELFF. The full variable domain, its missing parts supplied by reference TRBV28 and TRBJ2-2, is DVKVTQSSRYLVKRTGEKVFLECVQDMDHENMFWYRQDPGLGLRLIYFSYDVKMKEKGDIPEGYSVSREKKERFSLILESASTNQTSMYLCASSLFNAGDTGELFFGEGSRLTVL.

The chain carries TRBV5-4 and TRBJ1-2; D is possibly TRBD1 (5 bases). The CDR3 is 14 amino acids. Trimming shortened V by 1 base and J by 0 bases, and 7 bases separated the two germline ends. Looked up from germline, CDR1 is SGHNT and CDR2 is YYREEE (reference sequence). The CDR3 region is CASSLPGTNYGYTF. The CDR3 region has the DNA TGTGCCAGCAGCTTGCCAGGGACTAACTATGGCTACACCTTC.

The chain carries TRBV7-9 and TRBJ2-7; no firm D call. The CDR3 spans 13 residues. Germline V CDR1 and CDR2: SEHNR, FQNEAQ (reference sequence). Trimming removed 1 base at V and 3 bases at J, with 7 bases between. The CDR3 is CASSLERNYEQYF. CDR3 in DNA: TGTGCCAGCAGCTTAGAACGGAACTACGAGCAGTACTTC. The full variable domain, in which reference TRBV7-9 and TRBJ2-7 provide the parts outside the CDR3, is DTGVSQNPRHKITKRGQNVTFRCDPISEHNRLYWYRQTLGQGPEFLTYFQNEAQLEKSRLLSDRFSAERPKGSFSTLEIQRTEQGDSAMYLCASSLERNYEQYFGPGTRLTVT.

This clone was seen just once. The V gene is TRBV5-4, the J gene TRBJ2-4; TRBD2 agrees at 11 bases. J gave up 7 bases and V 3 bases, and 9 bases lay outside the gene matches. CDR3 length equals 16 residues. Germline CDR1 SGHNT, CDR2 YYREEE (reference sequence). The CDR3 protein is CASSSGTSGALNIQYF. The CDR3 DNA reads TGTGCCAGCAGCTCCGGGACTAGCGGAGCTCTCAACATTCAGTACTTC.

The rearrangement uses TRBV15 and TRBJ2-1; 8 bases align to TRBD1. The CDR3 loop spans 14 amino acids. Germline V gene sequence: CDR1 LNHNV, CDR2 YYDKDF (reference sequence). V was pared by 2 bases and J by 8 bases, with 5 bases of the junction left unmatched. CDR3 coding DNA: TGTGCCACCAGCAGATTACCAGGGGGCTATGAGCAGTTCTTC. Its translation is CATSRLPGGYEQFF. The whole variable domain, filled in from reference TRBV15 and TRBJ2-1, reads DAMVIQNPRYQVTQFGKPVTLSCSQTLNHNVMYWYQQKSSQAPKLLFHYYDKDFNNEADTPDNFQSRRPNTSFCFLDIRSPGLGDTAMYLCATSRLPGGYEQFFGPGTRLTVL.

J is TRBJ2-5 and V is TRBV18, with 8 bases lining up with TRBD1. The CDR3 is 15 residues long. The germline V gene encodes CDR1 KGHSH and CDR2 LQKENI. V lost 3 bases and J lost 4; bases outside the gene matches: 7. The CDR3 protein is CASSPGQGGGETQYF. As DNA, the CDR3 is TGTGCCAGCTCACCCGGACAGGGTGGGGGAGAGACCCAGTACTTC. Combining the CDR3 with reference TRBV18 and TRBJ2-5 gives the whole variable domain NAGVMQNPRHLVRRRGQEARLRCSPMKGHSHVYWYRQLPEEGLKFMVYLQKENIIDESGMPKERFSAEFPKEGPSILRIQQVVRGDSAAYFCASSPGQGGGETQYFGPGTRLLVL.